This TCR beta chain was observed in a study of T cell repertoires in cytomegalovirus infection. The wider study: Indications came from public TCR beta signatures; they pointed to CMV infection and to a matching HLA type. General study results and limits: Summed frequency of shared TCR beta families picked out CMV carriers who also had the relevant HLA.

This clonotype showed up many times. Its target is not known. This CDR3 contains 21 residues. Trimming at V came to 4 bases and at J to 0 bases, leaving 18 bases not matched to a gene. MiXCR was run by TCRdb on the reads, yielding one entry per CDR3 protein. The sample has approximately 140,000 distinct CDR3 sequences; roughly 6% are singletons. The chain links TRBV12-3 or TRBV12-4 to TRBJ2-6; 7 bases are shared with TRBD1. The source material was PBMCs. This TCR derives from a human donor in good health (CMV status not recorded). Some clones in this sample may be carry-over from other donors' samples. CDR3: CASSSETDRKEPSSGANVLTF. Here the CDR3 DNA reads TGTGCCAGCAGTTCGGAAACGGACAGGAAGGAACCGTCCTCTGGGGCCAACGTCCTGACTTTC.